These 7 T cell receptor beta chains came from one sample sequenced in a study of blood T cell repertoires in COVID-19. The assay was immunoSEQ multiplex PCR, and TCRdb's table has in-frame clones only and misses some. The sample contains fewer than 250,000 clones, around 89% of which appear only once. Sequencing was carried out using peripheral blood. The receptors come from a man in his sixties or seventies with acute or convalescent COVID-19.

This clone was detected only a few times. The rearrangement links TRBV4-3 to TRBJ1-1; D is undetermined. V was cut by 1 base and J by 1 base, with 4 bases left in between. Looked up from germline, CDR1 is LGHNA and CDR2 is YSLEER. This CDR3 is built from 13 residues. Here the CDR3 reads CASSQARNTEAFF. The CDR3 nucleotides read TGCGCCAGCAGCCAAGCTCGGAACACTGAAGCTTTCTTT.

This clone was seen a few times. J is TRBJ2-5 and V is TRBV20-1; D unresolved. This CDR3 contains 11 residues. The V end was cut by 6 bases, the J end by 7 bases, with 12 bases between. In germline, CDR1 is DFQATT, CDR2 SNEGSKA (reference sequence). DNA of the CDR3: TGCAGTGCCAACAGCCTTGGGACCCAGTACTTC. It codes for CSANSLGTQYF.

This clone came up many times. The V call is TRBV6-1, the J call TRBJ1-5, with D hard to call. The ends were cut back, 3 bases at V and 8 bases at J, with 14 bases in the middle. Germline V gene data show CDR1 as MNHNS and CDR2 as SASEGT. There are 14 residues in the CDR3. CDR3 coding DNA: TGTGCCAGCAGTGATTCAGGCCCCCTGAAGCCCCAGCATTTT. This sequence encodes CASSDSGPLKPQHF.

The gene calls are TRBV27 and TRBJ1-2; TRBD1 matches 12 bases. The V and J ends lost 3 bases and 6 bases, in that order; junction bases with no gene match: 8. The CDR3 loop spans 16 amino acids. Germline V gives CDR1 MNHEY, CDR2 SMNVEV (reference sequence). The CDR3 sequence is CASSLWAGTGGDGYTF. Here the CDR3 DNA reads TGTGCCAGCAGTTTGTGGGCCGGGACAGGGGGCGATGGCTACACCTTC.

This chain joins TRBV6-1 and TRBJ2-7; D remains unclear. The CDR3 covers 12 residues. Germline values: CDR1 MNHNS, CDR2 SASEGT. Trimming took 0 bases from V and 5 from J, leaving 5 bases between them. The CDR3, as DNA: TGTGCCAGCAGTGAAGCGGGCAACGAGCAGTACTTC. Its protein product is CASSEAGNEQYF.

The chain recombines TRBV10-3 with TRBJ2-7; TRBD1 might be the D (6 bases). Germline V gene data show CDR1 as ENHRY and CDR2 as SYGVKD. CDR3 length equals 15 residues. V lost 0 bases, J lost 2 bases, and 11 bases lay in between. The CDR3 region is CAISESTQGTYEQYF. The CDR3 bases are TGTGCCATCAGTGAGTCGACACAGGGTACCTACGAGCAGTACTTC.

The V gene is TRBV4-2, the J gene TRBJ2-7; TRBD1 agrees at 11 bases. V lost 4 bases to trimming and J lost 1 base; unmatched junction nucleotides: 3. Germline V gene sequence: CDR1 LGHNA, CDR2 YNFKEQ. This CDR3 has 15 amino acids. The CDR3 sequence: CASSPRDRGSYEQYF. The DNA of the CDR3 is TGTGCCAGCAGCCCCCGGGACAGGGGGTCCTACGAGCAGTACTTC.